The source of this T cell receptor (beta chain) is a study of T cell responses to AZD1222 COVID-19 vaccine. Findings and limits, study-wide: Seropositivity was recorded at baseline in only a handful of AZD1222 recipients.

As for this clone: The antigen remains undetermined.

CDR3 length: 12 residues. V lost 3 bases and J 2 bases, leaving 5 bases between the germline ends. The germline CDR1 and CDR2 sequences are DFQATT and SNEGSKA (reference sequence). Assay: immunoSEQ multiplex PCR; the TCRdb copy retains only in-frame clones and omits some. The table records approximately 150,000 clones, 89% of them present only once. This chain links TRBV20-1 with TRBJ1-5; D is ambiguous. The origin of this receptor is an adult in good health. The sample was peripheral blood, taken on day 0 of AZD1222 vaccination. This CDR3 reads CSASQGNQPQHF. The CDR3 DNA sequence: TGCAGTGCTAGTCAGGGCAATCAGCCCCAGCATTTT.